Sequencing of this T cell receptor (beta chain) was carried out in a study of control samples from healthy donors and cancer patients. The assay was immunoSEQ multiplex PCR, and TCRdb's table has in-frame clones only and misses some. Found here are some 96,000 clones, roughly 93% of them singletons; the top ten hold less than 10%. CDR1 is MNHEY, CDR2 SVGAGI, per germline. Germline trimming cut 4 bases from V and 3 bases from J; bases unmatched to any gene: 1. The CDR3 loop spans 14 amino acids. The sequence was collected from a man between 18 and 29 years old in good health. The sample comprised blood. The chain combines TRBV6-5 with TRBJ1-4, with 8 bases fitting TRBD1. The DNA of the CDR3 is TGTGCCAGCAGTTCGACAGGGGCTAATGAAAAACTGTTTTTT. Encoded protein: CASSSTGANEKLFF.